These 30 T cell receptor beta chains came from one sample sequenced in a study of PD-1 blockade in classical Hodgkin lymphoma. Libraries were prepared by immunoSEQ multiplex PCR; TCRdb keeps only in-frame clonotypes and omits some of them. The top ten hold roughly 40% of the sample, which has tens of thousands of clones, over 70% seen once. Every single patient, without exception, relapsed after autologous stem cell transplantation, and brentuximab vedotin exposure varied. Sequenced material: peripheral blood mononuclear cells (PBMCs), taken before the second cycle of nivolumab. The receptor source for this set is a human donor with classical Hodgkin lymphoma.

This chain connects TRBV5-4 to TRBJ2-1; unclear D gene. Trimming removed 1 base at V and 5 bases at J, with 10 bases between. The CDR3 extends over 14 amino acids. Germline V gene lookup returns CDR1 SGHNT and CDR2 YYREEE (reference sequence). The CDR3 coding sequence is TGTGCCAGCAGCTTGTCACTACCCAACAATGAGCAGTTCTTC. It encodes CASSLSLPNNEQFF.

J is TRBJ2-1 and V is TRBV19; 15 bases map to TRBD2. Unmatched junction bases numbered 9, after V lost 3 bases and J lost 9 bases. Per germline, CDR1 LNHDA and CDR2 SQIVND (reference sequence). The CDR3 runs to 17 residues. The DNA of the CDR3 is TGTGCCAGTAGTATCGGACTAGCGGGGGGGCCGGGGGGTGAGCAGTTCTTC. It specifies CASSIGLAGGPGGEQFF.

The chain carries TRBV13 and TRBJ2-2; 9 bases fit TRBD2. The V gene end was trimmed by 7 bases and the J gene end by 5 bases; junction bases not matched to a gene: 8. CDR1 and CDR2 (germline): PRHDT, FYEKMQ (reference sequence). CDR3 size: 15 residues. CDR3 protein: CASTSTSGRTGELFF. The CDR3 nucleotides are TGTGCCAGCACAAGCACTAGCGGGCGAACCGGGGAGCTGTTTTTT.

This rearrangement joins TRBV5-1 to TRBJ2-7, with 7 bases that match TRBD1. The CDR3 runs 14 residues. J was trimmed by 2 bases and V by 4 bases; bases with no gene match: 6. CDR1 SGHRS and CDR2 YFSETQ come from the germline V gene. The CDR3 DNA is TGCGCCAGCAGCCCCCTCGGACAGGCCTACGAGCAGTACTTC. Its protein product is CASSPLGQAYEQYF.

In its sample, this clone was seen once. The rearrangement joins TRBV5-1 to TRBJ1-5; no reliable D call. The CDR3 is 13 amino acids. Trimming removed 2 bases at V and 7 bases at J, with 10 bases between. Germline CDR1 and CDR2: SGHRS and YFSETQ. CDR3 sequence (DNA): TGCGCCAGCAGCTTAGTGTTGGGACAGCCCCAGCATTTT. It is translated as CASSLVLGQPQHF.

V is TRBV12-5 and J is TRBJ2-1; 9 nucleotides line up with TRBD1. From germline, CDR1 is LGHNT and CDR2 FRNRAP. The V segment lost 4 bases and the J segment 8 bases; nucleotides outside the gene matches: 9. The CDR3 has 15 residues. The CDR3 nucleotides read TGTGCTAGTGGTTATGTGGGACAGGGCGAGGATGAGCAGTTCTTC. Its translation: CASGYVGQGEDEQFF.

This chain joins TRBV7-2 and TRBJ1-2; no reliable D call. Trimming removed 1 base at V and 5 bases at J, with 8 bases between. CDR1 is SGHTA and CDR2 is FQGNSA in the germline V gene. This CDR3 is 13 amino acids long. CDR3 sequence reads: CASSLVGAYGYTF. The CDR3 nucleotides are TGTGCCAGCAGCTTAGTAGGTGCTTATGGCTACACCTTC.

CDR3 DNA: TGTGCCAGCAGCTCAAGGGAATTTTCTCCCCCCTTATACTTC. Translated, it gives CASSSREFSPPLYF. The V gene is TRBV7-9, the J gene TRBJ2-5; D is unresolved. In germline, CDR1 is SEHNR, CDR2 FQNEAQ (reference sequence). The CDR3 runs 14 residues. V lost 4 bases, J lost 14 bases, and 23 bases lay in between.

This clone was picked up one time. The J gene is TRBJ2-3, the V gene TRBV11-2; D is possibly TRBD2 (5 bases). The germline gives CDR1 SGHAT, CDR2 FQNNGV. V lost 4 bases and J lost 1, with 12 bases in between. The CDR3 is 15 residues long. The CDR3 DNA sequence: TGTGCCAGCAGCTCTCCGGGAAGAGGCACAGATACGCAGTATTTT. This translates into CASSSPGRGTDTQYF.

The chain is built from TRBV7-9 and TRBJ2-2; 9 positions match TRBD1. From germline, CDR1 is SEHNR and CDR2 FQNEAQ (reference sequence). After removal of 4 bases from V and 5 bases from J, the junction contained 8 bases not matched to a gene. This CDR3 comprises 16 residues. The DNA of the CDR3 is TGTGCCAGCAGCTCGGGACAGGGCGGAGGGACCGGGGAGCTGTTTTTT. It encodes CASSSGQGGGTGELFF.

The chain carries TRBV25-1 and TRBJ1-5; D gene unclear. The CDR3 totals 14 residues. Germline V gene lookup returns CDR1 MGHDK and CDR2 SYGVNS. V was cut by 1 base and J by 0 bases, with 4 bases left in between. Here the CDR3 reads CASSEWGSNQPQHF. CDR3 in DNA: TGTGCCAGCAGTGAATGGGGTAGCAATCAGCCCCAGCATTTT.

This clone was seen only a few times. The chain has TRBV6-5 and TRBJ1-6, with 7 bases fitting TRBD1. The V and J ends lost 5 bases and 7 bases, in that order; junction bases with no gene match: 2. This CDR3 comprises 13 residues. The germline V gene encodes CDR1 MNHEY and CDR2 SVGAGI. The CDR3 sequence is CASSRQGNSPLHF. The CDR3 nucleotides read TGTGCCAGCAGTCGACAGGGAAATTCACCCCTCCACTTT.

The rearrangement links TRBV30 to TRBJ2-3, with unresolved D. Germline assignment: CDR1 GTSNPN and CDR2 SVGIG (reference sequence). The CDR3 runs 14 residues. The V and J ends lost 3 bases and 2 bases respectively, with 12 bases between them. CDR3 residues: CAWRRNLPTDTQYF. The CDR3 region has the DNA TGTGCCTGGAGGAGGAACCTCCCCACAGATACGCAGTATTTT.

The V and J genes are TRBV9 and TRBJ2-7; 9 bases match TRBD1. Unmatched junction bases numbered 5, after V lost 4 bases and J lost 3 bases. The CDR3 is 14 amino acids. Germline lookup yields CDR1 SGDLS and CDR2 YYNGEE. The CDR3 region has the DNA TGTGCCAGCAGCTCCACGGGACAGGGCTACGAGCAGTACTTC. It translates to CASSSTGQGYEQYF.

The chain joins TRBV4-2 to TRBJ2-3, with D unclear. The CDR3 sequence is 13 residues long. Per germline, CDR1 LGHNA and CDR2 YNFKEQ. Trimming shortened V by 1 base and J by 4 bases, and 6 bases separated the two germline ends. The CDR3 DNA follows: TGTGCCAGCAGCCAAGGCGGCTCAGATACGCAGTATTTT. Protein: CASSQGGSDTQYF.

In its sample, this clone was seen a few times. The V and J genes are TRBV5-5 and TRBJ2-7; no reliable D call. Trimming stripped 1 base from V and 4 bases from J, with 6 bases between. The CDR3 runs to 12 residues. CDR1 and CDR2 (germline): SGHKS, YYEKEE (reference sequence). The CDR3 DNA sequence: TGTGCCAGCAGCTTGACAGAATACGAGCAGTACTTC. It codes for CASSLTEYEQYF.

The CDR3 region has the DNA TGTGCCAGCAGTTACTCCTGGCCGGATTCACCCCTCCACTTT. Translated, it gives CASSYSWPDSPLHF. The V call is TRBV6-5, the J call TRBJ1-6, with D uncertain. Germline values: CDR1 MNHEY, CDR2 SVGAGI. V dropped 0 bases and J dropped 8 bases, with 8 bases sitting between them. The CDR3 has 14 amino acids.

The chain recombines TRBV7-9 with TRBJ1-1; TRBD1 matches 10 bases. Losses at the gene ends were 3 bases for V and 2 bases for J; bases not matched to a gene: 6. This CDR3 spans 16 amino acids. The germline V gene has CDR1 SEHNR and CDR2 FQNEAQ (reference sequence). CDR3 in amino acids: CASSFLRDRGNTEAFF. CDR3 nucleotide sequence: TGTGCCAGCAGCTTCCTGCGGGACAGGGGAAACACTGAAGCTTTCTTT. The whole variable domain, filled in from reference TRBV7-9 and TRBJ1-1, reads DTGVSQNPRHKITKRGQNVTFRCDPISEHNRLYWYRQTLGQGPEFLTYFQNEAQLEKSRLLSDRFSAERPKGSFSTLEIQRTEQGDSAMYLCASSFLRDRGNTEAFFGQGTRLTVV.

The chain couples TRBV7-6 to TRBJ2-7; the D is unclear. Germline CDR1 reads SGHVS; CDR2 reads FNYEAQ. CDR3 length: 13 residues. V was cut by 5 bases and J by 4 bases, with 12 bases left in between. The CDR3 loop is CASSPTSSYEQYF. CDR3 nucleotide sequence: TGTGCCAGCAGCCCCACATCTTCATACGAGCAGTACTTC.

The rearrangement uses TRBV7-2 and TRBJ2-7; 8 nucleotides agree with TRBD1. Germline CDR1 reads SGHTA; CDR2 reads FQGNSA. V trimming: 5 bases; J trimming: 2 bases; junction bases outside the gene matches: 8. This CDR3 has 15 residues. The CDR3 nucleotides are TGTGCCAGCAGCAACGGGGACAGGATAACCTACGAGCAGTACTTC. Residues: CASSNGDRITYEQYF.

V and J are TRBV7-2 and TRBJ1-5; perhaps TRBD1 as D (5 bases). CDR3 length: 15 amino acids. V shed 5 bases and J shed 1 base, with 12 bases lying between them. Germline lookup yields CDR1 SGHTA and CDR2 FQGNSA. The CDR3 coding sequence is TGTGCCAGCAGCCTCTACTCAGGGAGCAATCAGCCCCAGCATTTT. This sequence encodes CASSLYSGSNQPQHF.

This chain's CDR3 is CAWGPGVDTQYF. CDR3 nucleotides: TGTGCCTGGGGACCAGGAGTGGATACGCAGTATTTT. The J gene is TRBJ2-3, the V gene TRBV30; no reliable D call. V was clipped by 5 bases and J by 6 bases, with 12 bases between them. Germline V gene sequence: CDR1 GTSNPN, CDR2 SVGIG (reference sequence). The CDR3 runs to 12 residues.

This chain joins TRBV4-1 and TRBJ2-1; 8 bases align to TRBD2. The CDR3 runs 16 residues. Germline CDR1 is MGHRA and CDR2 is YSYEKL. The V gene end was trimmed by 3 bases and the J gene end by 1 base; junction bases not matched to a gene: 5. CDR3 region: CASSQGAGASYNEQFF. For the CDR3, the DNA is TGCGCCAGCAGCCAGGGAGCGGGGGCTTCCTACAATGAGCAGTTCTTC.

The chain links TRBV6-1 to TRBJ1-1; D is uncertain. Germline V CDR1 and CDR2: MNHNS, SASEGT. Trimming removed 1 base from V and 1 base from J, with 4 bases in between. The CDR3 is 13 amino acids. DNA for the CDR3: TGTGCCAGCAGTGAAGGACAGAACACTGAAGCTTTCTTT. Protein: CASSEGQNTEAFF.

The genes are TRBV5-6 and TRBJ1-5, with D uncertain. CDR3 length: 15 residues. V was cut by 2 bases and J by 3 bases, with 12 bases left in between. CDR1 and CDR2 (germline): SGHDT, YYEEEE. The CDR3: CASSFGLRTNQPQHF. CDR3 DNA sequence: TGTGCCAGCAGCTTCGGTTTAAGGACCAATCAGCCCCAGCATTTT.

The gene calls are TRBV7-2 and TRBJ1-2; 7 nucleotides align to TRBD1. The ends lost 5 bases at V and 2 bases at J; junction bases unmatched: 5. Germline lookup yields CDR1 SGHTA and CDR2 FQGNSA. The CDR3 has 14 amino acids. The CDR3 region is CASSIQQGNYGYTF. The CDR3 DNA sequence: TGTGCCAGCAGCATACAACAGGGGAACTATGGCTACACCTTC.

This clone was counted between two and nine times. The chain is built from TRBV6-5 and TRBJ2-7, with D unclear. The germline V and J ends were trimmed by 1 base and 5 bases, with 3 bases remaining between them. The V gene's germline CDR1 is MNHEY and CDR2 SVGAGI. The CDR3 length is 11 residues. The DNA of the CDR3 is TGTGCCAGCAGTTACTACCACGAGCAGTACTTC. As protein: CASSYYHEQYF.

CDR3 in DNA: TGTGCCAGCAGCTTAGTTGGGGGGGCGAATTCACCCCTCCACTTT. It translates to CASSLVGGANSPLHF. The J gene is TRBJ1-6, the V gene TRBV7-2, with a possible D match to TRBD1 (6 bases). Per the germline V gene, CDR1 is SGHTA and CDR2 is FQGNSA. This CDR3 has 15 amino acids. The V end lost 1 base, the J end lost 7 bases, and 11 bases lay between the germline ends.

The rearrangement joins TRBV5-4 to TRBJ1-3; TRBD1 might be the D (5 bases). This CDR3 is built from 15 residues. CDR1 SGHNT and CDR2 YYREEE come from the germline V gene (reference sequence). Trimming stripped 4 bases from V and 0 bases from J, with 11 bases between. The DNA of the CDR3 is TGTGCCAGCAGCCTTGCCGGGGGCTCTGGAAACACCATATATTTT. Translated, it gives CASSLAGGSGNTIYF.

This clone was seen a handful of times. The chain combines TRBV5-1 with TRBJ2-1; D possibly corresponds to TRBD1 (5 bases). Germline V lookup: CDR1 SGHRS, CDR2 YFSETQ. The ends were cut back, 5 bases at V and 0 bases at J, with 9 bases in the middle. The length of the CDR3 is 14 residues. CDR3 protein: CASRGQSSYNEQFF. DNA of the CDR3: TGCGCCAGCAGGGGGCAGAGCTCCTACAATGAGCAGTTCTTC.